The clone carrying this T cell receptor beta chain was seen a single time. These data originate in a study of blood T cell repertoires in COVID-19. Germline V CDR1 and CDR2: LGHDT, YNNKEL (reference sequence). J was trimmed by 4 bases and V by 4 bases; bases with no gene match: 6. The CDR3 is 15 amino acids. Clones were read by immunoSEQ multiplex PCR, and TCRdb kept only the in-frame ones, dropping some. Of about 180,000 clones in the sample, 70% to 90% were seen once. The chain couples TRBV3-1 (or the pseudogene TRBV3-2) to TRBJ1-4; 7 bases align to TRBD1. Sample: peripheral blood. The TCR was taken from a man between 65 and 85 years old with active or convalescent COVID-19. DNA for the CDR3: TGTGCCAGCAGCCCTTGGACAGGCGATAATGAAAAACTGTTTTTT. It specifies CASSPWTGDNEKLFF.